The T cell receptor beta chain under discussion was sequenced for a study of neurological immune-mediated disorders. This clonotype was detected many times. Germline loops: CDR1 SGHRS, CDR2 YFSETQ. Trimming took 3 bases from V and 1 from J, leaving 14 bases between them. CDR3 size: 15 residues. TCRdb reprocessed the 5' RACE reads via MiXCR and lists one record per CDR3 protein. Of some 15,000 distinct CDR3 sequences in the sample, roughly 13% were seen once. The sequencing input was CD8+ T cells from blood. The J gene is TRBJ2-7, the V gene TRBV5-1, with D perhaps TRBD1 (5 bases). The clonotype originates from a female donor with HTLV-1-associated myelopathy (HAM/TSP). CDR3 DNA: TGCGCCAGCAGCTCCTGGCAGGGAAGTTCCTACGAGCAGTACTTC. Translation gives CASSSWQGSSYEQYF.